This T cell receptor (beta chain) emerged from a study of tumor and adjacent non-tumor tissue in lung cancer. Findings and limits, study-wide: In normal lung, the top 100 clones were significantly more dominant than in tumor.

In the case of this clonotype: As yet, its antigen is unknown. The junction and the germline gene differ at one end; a read error may be behind it.

TCRbeta libraries were built with three rounds of nested PCR, modified from ARM-PCR. Each CDR3 protein is one row after TCRdb ran MiXCR on the multiplex PCR reads. This table holds about 93,000 distinct CDR3 sequences, 67% found once. This sample's RNA came from whole unsorted tissue. Newly diagnosed lung cancer patients had thoracic surgery in China, August–November 2014, without prior chemotherapy. Germline V CDR1 and CDR2: PRHDT, FYEKMQ (reference sequence). The CDR3 covers 11 residues. The clonotype originates from a man between 60 and 75 years old with non-small cell lung cancer. The sequenced sample consisted of lung tumor tissue. V gene TRBV13 combines with J gene TRBJ2-7; D remains ambiguous. The chain's CDR3 is CASSIERPQYF. The DNA for the CDR3 is TGTGCCAGCAGCATTGAACGCCCTCAGTATTTC.